The clone carrying this T cell receptor beta chain was detected many times. This sample is drawn from a study of regulatory T cells in long-lasting Graves disease. Researchers made TCR beta libraries by using iRepertoire HTBI primers and running Arm-PCR on CDR3 regions. TCRdb independently ran MiXCR on the multiplex PCR reads; one entry per CDR3 protein. The profile shows around 250,000 distinct CDR3 sequences, about 18% of them singletons. Time point: newly diagnosed GD, antithyroid drugs for less than 3 months. Following extraction of RNA from PBMCs, that RNA was used to make the TCR library. This CDR3 is built from 16 residues. Looked up from germline, CDR1 is MNHNS and CDR2 is SASEGT. Trimming took 7 bases from V and 2 from J; bases not matched to a gene: 5. These data also featured in a second study, about T cells in Graves' hyperthyroidism and ophthalmopathy.

The sequenced sample was peripheral blood mononuclear cells (PBMCs), obtained at new diagnosis, from a patient treated with antithyroid drugs. This chain uses TRBV6-1 with TRBJ1-6, with 10 bases aligning to TRBD1. This TCR was sampled from a woman aged 25-40 years with Graves disease. Here the CDR3 DNA reads TGTGCCAGCAAGGGACAGGGGCTCGCCTATAATTCACCCCTCCACTTT. Translated, it gives CASKGQGLAYNSPLHF.